The present T cell receptor (beta chain) was sequenced within a study of T-cell memory formation after mild COVID-19. Of note for this clonotype: Its antigen is not identified.

Germline CDR1 is SGHTA and CDR2 is FQGTGA. The V gene lost 5 bases and the J gene lost 1 base, with 11 bases spanning the gap. The CDR3 length is 14 residues. Study results and caveats: The authors did not confirm SARS-CoV-2 specificity of second-wave clones peaking day 37. CD4+ contracting clones were mainly CM and EM; CD8+ ones, EMRA.

Using its own MiXCR run on the 5' RACE reads, TCRdb lists one record per CDR3 protein. The repertoire includes fewer than 350,000 distinct CDR3 sequences, around 15% of them detected once, and approximately 20% sits in the top ten. This TCR was sampled from a man between 18 and 35 years old who had mild COVID-19 (a few samples of this study predate the infection). Cell type and time point are not known. Sequencing was performed on PBMCs or a T cell subset sorted from them (not recorded which). V gene TRBV7-3 combines with J gene TRBJ1-1; no firm D call. The CDR3: CASSPNPRNTEAFF. In nucleotides, the CDR3 is TGTGCCAGCAGCCCGAACCCGCGGAACACTGAAGCTTTCTTT. The whole variable domain, remainder taken from reference TRBV7-3 and TRBJ1-1, is GAGVSQTPSNKVTEKGKYVELRCDPISGHTALYWYRQSLGQGPEFLIYFQGTGAADDSGLPNDRFFAVRPEGSVSTLKIQRTERGDSAVYLCASSPNPRNTEAFFGQGTRLTVV.